This is a list of T cell receptor beta chains from one sample in a study of T cells in Graves' hyperthyroidism and ophthalmopathy. Using its own MiXCR run on the multiplex PCR reads, TCRdb lists one record per CDR3 protein. The sample lists about 640,000 distinct CDR3 sequences; around 20% were seen once. Material: blood. All receptors derive from a man younger than 40 with Graves' ophthalmopathy. The conserved cysteine and the conserved F or W are not part of the CDR3 here.

J	V	CDR3
TRBJ1-1	TRBV6-1	ASSRGTGTNTEAF
TRBJ1-6	TRBV5-1	ASRGEARNSPLH
TRBJ2-7	TRBV7-3	ASSPSGNTAGGTYEQY
TRBJ1-2	TRBV6-1	ASSEWAENYGYT
TRBJ2-1	TRBV7-9	ASSFPVGSGIDEQF
TRBJ2-1	TRBV12-3/TRBV12-4	ASKGSLAGGWSNEQF
TRBJ1-1	TRBV28	ASRVAQGEAF
TRBJ2-1	TRBV19	ASSLISRGHNEQF
TRBJ2-1	TRBV12-3/TRBV12-4	ASTGYNEQF
TRBJ2-7	TRBV19	ASSIPGTSPYEQY
TRBJ2-3	TRBV5-1	ASSDYTDTQY
TRBJ2-3	TRBV5-1	ASSVGQAKRTDTQY
TRBJ2-4	TRBV30	AWSVSSRAGIQY
TRBJ2-7	TRBV7-3	ASSLYLGLEPWGDYEQY
TRBJ2-1	TRBV30	AWSVKSGSSYNEQF
TRBJ1-2	TRBV2	ASSLGGAGGYT
TRBJ2-1	TRBV27	ASSRRDHWF
TRBJ2-3	TRBV29-1	SAPWGSRTDTQY
TRBJ1-3	TRBV10-3	AIRGTAGNTIY
TRBJ1-1	TRBV10-3	AISEGGVGNTEAF
TRBJ1-3	TRBV28	ASRATGAGNTIY
TRBJ1-1	TRBV19	ASSMGQMNTEAF
TRBJ1-2	TRBV2	ASQRDRGISGYT
TRBJ2-6	TRBV3-1	ASSRTGTGANVLT
TRBJ1-1	TRBV20-1	SARGHIPEAF
TRBJ1-5	TRBV28	ASSKPSGQMSNQPQH
TRBJ2-5	TRBV30	AWSAAGGGKTQY
TRBJ2-7	TRBV7-2	ASSKERISGTEQY
TRBJ2-2	TRBV7-9	ASSLVKISGELF
TRBJ2-1	TRBV11-1	ASSLEHGGEQF
TRBJ2-1	TRBV12-5	ASGLGYNEQF
TRBJ1-1	TRBV30	AWSARGRWTEAF
TRBJ2-3	TRBV20-1	SAPLAGGPGDTQY
TRBJ2-7	TRBV12-3/TRBV12-4	ASSLVAGGELEQY
TRBJ2-3	TRBV20-1	SAVTPGLAGGTDTQY
TRBJ1-2	TRBV30	AWSVVDRTYGYT
TRBJ1-1	TRBV29-1	SVSQVPLNTEAF
TRBJ2-2	TRBV24-1	ATSDGPSYPGELF
TRBJ2-7	TRBV7-8	ASRRTTGTGNSYEQY
TRBJ2-7	TRBV12-3/TRBV12-4	ASTPGRGSGSDEQY
TRBJ1-5	TRBV30	AWSVPRGNQPQH
TRBJ2-1	TRBV19	ASSITRTAGTYNEQF
TRBJ1-5	TRBV20-1	SAREGGSYSNQPQH
TRBJ2-3	TRBV7-9	ASSFALANTDTQY
TRBJ1-1	TRBV3-1	ASSQYLGGTEAF
TRBJ2-5	TRBV30	AWGVGETQY
TRBJ2-3	TRBV5-5	ASSPPEGGGTDTQY
TRBJ2-5	TRBV11-1	ASSLGRAPETQY
TRBJ1-1	TRBV7-9	ASSLSRGSSTEAF
TRBJ2-7	TRBV6-2/TRBV6-3	ASSYGGTGVHEQY
TRBJ2-5	TRBV28	ASSVGTSGSETQY
TRBJ2-2	TRBV28	ASSPGKRTGELF
TRBJ1-1	TRBV3-1	ASSQGVGGGTEAF